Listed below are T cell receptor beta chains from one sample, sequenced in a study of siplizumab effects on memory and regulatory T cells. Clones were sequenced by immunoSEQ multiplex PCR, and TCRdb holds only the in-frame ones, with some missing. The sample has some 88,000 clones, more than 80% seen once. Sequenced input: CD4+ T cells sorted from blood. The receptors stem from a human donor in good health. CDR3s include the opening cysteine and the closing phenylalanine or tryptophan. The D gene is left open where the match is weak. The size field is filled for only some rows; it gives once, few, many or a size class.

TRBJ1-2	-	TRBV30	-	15	CAWQKKIGPQGGYTF	TGTGCCTGGCAAAAGAAAATTGGACCCCAGGGCGGCTACACCTTC
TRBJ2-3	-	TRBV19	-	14	CASSTRTGADTQYF	TGTGCCAGTAGTACACGGACGGGAGCAGATACGCAGTATTTT
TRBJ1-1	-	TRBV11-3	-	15	CASSPSFSPYTEAFF	TGTGCCAGCAGCCCTAGTTTCAGCCCTTACACTGAAGCTTTCTTT
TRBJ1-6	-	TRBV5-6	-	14	CASRVGRANSPLHF	TGTGCCAGCAGAGTCGGGAGGGCGAATTCACCCCTCCACTTT
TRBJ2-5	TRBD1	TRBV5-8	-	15	CASSGWTGGQETQYF	TGTGCCAGCAGCGGATGGACAGGAGGACAAGAGACCCAGTACTTC
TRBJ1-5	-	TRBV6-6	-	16	CATSRGRTYSNQPQHF	TGTGCCACCAGCCGCGGACGGACTTATAGCAATCAGCCCCAGCATTTT
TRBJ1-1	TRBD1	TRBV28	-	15	CASSLKTGGITEAFF	TGTGCCAGCAGTCTGAAGACAGGGGGCATCACTGAAGCTTTCTTT
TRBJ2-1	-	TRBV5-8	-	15	CASRSRRASYNEQFF	TGTGCCAGCAGGTCGCGGAGGGCATCCTACAATGAGCAGTTCTTC
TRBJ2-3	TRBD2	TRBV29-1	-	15	CSVVGLAGLTDTQYF	TGCAGCGTTGTGGGACTAGCGGGGCTCACAGATACGCAGTATTTT
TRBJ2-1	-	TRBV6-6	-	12	CASSSREKEQFF	TGTGCCAGCAGTTCCCGTGAGAAGGAGCAGTTCTTC
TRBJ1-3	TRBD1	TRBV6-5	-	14	CASRNRGGGNTIYF	TGTGCCAGCAGAAACAGGGGAGGAGGAAACACCATATATTTT
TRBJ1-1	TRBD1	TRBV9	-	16	CASSPSGQDPNTEAFF	TGTGCCAGCAGCCCTTCGGGACAGGACCCGAACACTGAAGCTTTCTTT
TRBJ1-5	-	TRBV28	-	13	CASRGGGNQPQHF	TGTGCCAGCAGGGGGGGTGGTAATCAGCCCCAGCATTTT
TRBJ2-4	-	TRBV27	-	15	CASSLSRQAKNIQYF	TGTGCCAGCAGTTTATCTCGGCAGGCCAAAAACATTCAGTACTTC
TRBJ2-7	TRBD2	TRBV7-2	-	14	CASSSLAGVAEQYF	TGTGCCAGCAGCTCTTTAGCGGGAGTAGCCGAGCAGTACTTC
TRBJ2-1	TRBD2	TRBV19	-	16	CASSISASGGYNEQFF	TGTGCCAGTAGTATAAGCGCTAGCGGGGGTTACAATGAGCAGTTCTTC
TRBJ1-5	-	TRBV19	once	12	CASSIRDQPQHF	TGTGCCAGTAGTATTAGGGATCAGCCCCAGCATTTT
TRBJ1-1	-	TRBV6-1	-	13	CASSLGMNTEAFF	TGTGCCAGCAGTCTCGGGATGAACACTGAAGCTTTCTTT
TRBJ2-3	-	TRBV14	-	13	CASSHNWAALQYF	TGTGCCAGCAGCCACAACTGGGCTGCGTTGCAGTATTTT
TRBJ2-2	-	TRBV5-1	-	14	CASSAGGNTGELFF	TGCGCCAGCAGCGCCGGGGGGAACACCGGGGAGCTGTTTTTT
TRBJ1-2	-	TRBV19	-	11	CASSIQDGYTF	TGTGCCAGTAGTATTCAGGATGGCTACACCTTC
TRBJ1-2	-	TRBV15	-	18	CATSSDRDKGAYNYGYTF	TGTGCCACCAGCAGCGACCGGGACAAGGGCGCCTATAACTATGGCTACACCTTC
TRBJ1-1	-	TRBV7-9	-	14	CASSFGTANTEAFF	TGTGCCAGCAGCTTCGGGACTGCGAACACTGAAGCTTTCTTT
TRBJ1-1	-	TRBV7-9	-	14	CASSLNGGQREAFF	TGTGCCAGCAGCTTAAACGGAGGTCAGCGCGAAGCTTTCTTT
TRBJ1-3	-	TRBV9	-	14	CASSKTDSGNTIYF	TGTGCCAGCAGCAAGACAGACTCTGGAAACACCATATATTTT
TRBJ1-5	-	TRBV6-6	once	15	CASSYSDQGNQPQHF	TGTGCCAGCAGTTACTCGGATCAGGGGAATCAGCCCCAGCATTTT
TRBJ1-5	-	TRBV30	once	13	CAWSRLSNQPQHF	TGTGCCTGGAGCCGGCTGAGCAATCAGCCCCAGCATTTT
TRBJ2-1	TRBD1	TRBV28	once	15	CASSGPGQGGNEQFF	TGTGCCAGCAGTGGGCCGGGACAGGGAGGCAATGAGCAGTTCTTC
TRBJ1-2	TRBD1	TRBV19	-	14	CASDRGVPNYGYTF	TGTGCCAGTGACAGGGGAGTCCCTAACTATGGCTACACCTTC
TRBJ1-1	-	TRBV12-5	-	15	CASGLVVQENTEAFF	TGTGCTAGTGGTTTGGTAGTGCAAGAGAACACTGAAGCTTTCTTT
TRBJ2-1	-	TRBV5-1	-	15	CASSFGGNSYNEQFF	TGCGCCAGCAGCTTCGGCGGCAACTCCTACAATGAGCAGTTCTTC
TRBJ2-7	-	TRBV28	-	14	CASSFVGASYEQYF	TGTGCCAGCAGTTTTGTAGGGGCCTCCTACGAGCAGTACTTC
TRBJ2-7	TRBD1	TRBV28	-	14	CASSRDRVAHEQYF	TGTGCCAGCAGCCGAGACAGGGTAGCCCACGAGCAGTACTTC
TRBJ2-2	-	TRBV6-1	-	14	CASSALRGTGELFF	TGTGCCAGCTCCGCTTTACGGGGCACCGGGGAGCTGTTTTTT
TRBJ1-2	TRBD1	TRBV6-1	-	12	CASSGTGIGYTF	TGTGCCAGCAGTGGGACAGGGATTGGCTACACCTTC
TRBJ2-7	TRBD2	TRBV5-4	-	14	CASSVGLAGYEQYF	TGTGCCAGCAGCGTGGGACTAGCGGGCTACGAGCAGTACTTC
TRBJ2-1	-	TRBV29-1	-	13	CSVVLETYNEQFF	TGCAGCGTTGTTCTAGAAACCTACAATGAGCAGTTCTTC
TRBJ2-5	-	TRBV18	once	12	CASSLRQETQYF	TGTGCCAGCTCGCTCCGCCAAGAGACCCAGTACTTC
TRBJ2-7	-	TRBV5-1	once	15	CASAAAGAGAAEQYF	TGCGCCAGCGCCGCGGCGGGGGCGGGAGCAGCCGAGCAGTACTTC
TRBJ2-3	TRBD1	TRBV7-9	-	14	CASSLRTGTDTQYF	TGTGCCAGCAGCCTTCGGACAGGGACAGATACGCAGTATTTT
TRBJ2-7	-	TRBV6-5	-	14	CASSYVRGGYEQYF	TGTGCCAGCAGTTACGTGAGGGGGGGCTACGAGCAGTACTTC
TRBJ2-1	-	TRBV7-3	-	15	CASSSIANPYNEQFF	TGTGCCAGCAGCTCCATAGCGAACCCTTACAATGAGCAGTTCTTC
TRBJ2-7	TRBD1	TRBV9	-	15	CASSLQTGQAHEQYF	TGTGCCAGCAGCCTACAAACGGGACAGGCCCACGAGCAGTACTTC
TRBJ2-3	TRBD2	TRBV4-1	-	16	CASSHSGRAGTDTQYF	TGCGCCAGCAGCCATAGCGGGAGGGCCGGCACAGATACGCAGTATTTT
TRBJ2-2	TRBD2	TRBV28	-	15	CASSLAGVNTGELFF	TGTGCCAGCAGTTTAGCGGGAGTCAACACCGGGGAGCTGTTTTTT
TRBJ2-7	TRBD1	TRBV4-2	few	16	CASSQQQGSSSYEQYF	TGTGCCAGCAGCCAACAACAGGGGAGTTCATCCTACGAGCAGTACTTC
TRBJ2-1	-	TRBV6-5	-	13	CASRQTARDEQFF	TGTGCCAGCAGACAAACCGCCCGGGATGAGCAGTTCTTC
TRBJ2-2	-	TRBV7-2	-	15	CASSVMRDFTGELFF	TGTGCCAGCAGTGTCATGCGGGATTTCACCGGGGAGCTGTTTTTT
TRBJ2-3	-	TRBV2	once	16	CASTSGDAAYTDTQYF	TGTGCCAGCACCTCAGGGGACGCAGCCTACACAGATACGCAGTATTTT
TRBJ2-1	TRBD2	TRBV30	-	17	CAWSVPRGTSDYNEQFF	TGTGCCTGGAGTGTACCTAGGGGGACTAGCGACTACAATGAGCAGTTCTTC
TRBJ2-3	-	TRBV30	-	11	CAWGITDTQYF	TGTGCCTGGGGAATTACAGATACGCAGTATTTT
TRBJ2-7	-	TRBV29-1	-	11	CSAGGSYEQYF	TGCAGCGCAGGGGGGAGCTACGAGCAGTACTTC
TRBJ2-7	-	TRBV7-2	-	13	CASSTRQAYEQYF	TGTGCCAGCAGCACCAGACAGGCCTACGAGCAGTACTTC
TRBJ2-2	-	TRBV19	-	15	CASSIRPGDTGELFF	TGTGCCAGTAGTATCCGGCCTGGCGACACCGGGGAGCTGTTTTTT
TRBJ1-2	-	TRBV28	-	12	CASRSDLYGYTF	TGTGCCAGCAGGTCCGACTTGTATGGCTACACCTTC